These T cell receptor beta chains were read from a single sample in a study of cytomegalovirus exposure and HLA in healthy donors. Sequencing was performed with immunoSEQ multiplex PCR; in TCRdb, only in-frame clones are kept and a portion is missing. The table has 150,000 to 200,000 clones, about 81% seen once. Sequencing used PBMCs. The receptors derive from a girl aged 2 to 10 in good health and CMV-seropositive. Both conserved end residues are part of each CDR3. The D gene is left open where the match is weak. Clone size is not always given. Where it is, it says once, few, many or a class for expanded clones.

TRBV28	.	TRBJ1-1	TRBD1	CASSGPGTGNTEAFF	TGTGCCAGCAGTGGTCCCGGGACAGGGAACACTGAAGCTTTCTTT
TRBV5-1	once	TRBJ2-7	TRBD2	CASSLGLAGVREQYF	TGCGCCAGCAGCTTGGGACTAGCGGGAGTTCGCGAGCAGTACTTC
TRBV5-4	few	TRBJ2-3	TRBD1	CASSLARGTGYTDTQYF	TGTGCCAGCAGCTTGGCTAGAGGGACAGGGTATACAGATACGCAGTATTTT
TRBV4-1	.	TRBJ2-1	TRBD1	CASSQGLLGRGQGNEQFF	TGCGCCAGCAGCCAAGGTCTGCTCGGGCGGGGACAGGGTAATGAGCAGTTCTTC
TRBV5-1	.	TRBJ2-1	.	CASSLGSGYNEQFF	TGCGCCAGCAGCTTGGGTTCAGGCTACAATGAGCAGTTCTTC
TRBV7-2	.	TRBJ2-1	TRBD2	CASRRTGGVSYNEQFF	TGTGCCAGCAGAAGAACGGGAGGCGTCTCCTACAATGAGCAGTTCTTC
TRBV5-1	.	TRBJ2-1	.	CASSSPDREDEQFF	TGCGCCAGCAGCTCGCCTGACAGGGAGGATGAGCAGTTCTTC
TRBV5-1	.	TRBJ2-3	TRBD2	CASSPLAGGKDTQYF	TGCGCCAGCAGCCCTCTAGCGGGAGGGAAAGATACGCAGTATTTT
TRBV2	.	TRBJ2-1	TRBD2	CASGSIGRSSYNEQFF	TGTGCCAGCGGTTCGATCGGGAGGAGCTCCTACAATGAGCAGTTCTTC
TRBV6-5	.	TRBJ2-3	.	CASSLWQGTDTQYF	TGTGCCAGCAGCTTGTGGCAGGGCACAGATACGCAGTATTTT
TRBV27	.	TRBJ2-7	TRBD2	CASSILFSGGPYEQYF	TGTGCCAGCAGTATATTATTCAGCGGGGGACCCTACGAGCAGTACTTC
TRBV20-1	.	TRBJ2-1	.	CSASSDNEQFF	TGCAGTGCTAGCAGTGACAATGAGCAGTTCTTC
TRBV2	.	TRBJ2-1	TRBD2	CASRTNSGLVKNEQFF	TGTGCCAGCAGAACCAATAGCGGGCTCGTGAAAAATGAGCAGTTCTTC
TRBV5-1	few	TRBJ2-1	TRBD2	CASSSGAGGNNEQFF	TGCGCCAGCAGCTCAGGAGCGGGAGGAAACAATGAGCAGTTCTTC
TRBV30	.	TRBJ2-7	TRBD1	CAWSVTGGYPYEQYF	TGTGCCTGGAGTGTTACAGGGGGCTACCCCTACGAGCAGTACTTC
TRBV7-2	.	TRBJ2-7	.	CASSSGTSYEQYF	TGTGCCAGCAGTTCAGGAACCTCCTACGAGCAGTACTTC
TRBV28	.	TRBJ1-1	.	CASSLYKVRGRAFF	TGTGCCAGCAGTTTATATAAGGTTCGGGGTCGAGCTTTCTTT
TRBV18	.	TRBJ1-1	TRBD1	CASSPTQGTLIEAFF	TGTGCCAGCTCCCCGACACAGGGGACACTGATCGAAGCTTTCTTT
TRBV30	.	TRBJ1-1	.	CAWSSRYRSNTEAFF	TGTGCCTGGAGTTCAAGGTACAGATCAAACACTGAAGCTTTCTTT
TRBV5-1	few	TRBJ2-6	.	CASSYRAGANVLTF	TGCGCCAGCAGCTACAGGGCTGGGGCCAACGTCCTGACTTTC
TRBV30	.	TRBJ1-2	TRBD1	CAWSYGTGDYGYTF	TGTGCCTGGAGCTACGGGACAGGCGACTATGGCTACACCTTC
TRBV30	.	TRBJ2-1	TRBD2	CAWSVLWGGEQFF	TGTGCCTGGAGTGTTCTCTGGGGGGGTGAGCAGTTCTTC
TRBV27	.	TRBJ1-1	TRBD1	CASSPGQGRRDTEAFF	TGTGCCAGCAGCCCAGGACAGGGAAGACGGGACACTGAAGCTTTCTTT
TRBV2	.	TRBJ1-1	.	CASRTEGPNTEAFF	TGTGCCAGCAGGACCGAGGGCCCGAACACTGAAGCTTTCTTT
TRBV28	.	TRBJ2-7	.	CASSITNSYEQYF	TGTGCCAGCAGTATCACAAATTCCTACGAGCAGTACTTC
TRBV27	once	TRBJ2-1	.	CASSLSGPYNEQFF	TGTGCCAGCAGTTTAAGCGGCCCTTACAATGAGCAGTTCTTC
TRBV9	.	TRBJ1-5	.	CASSAPGSNQPQHF	TGTGCCAGCAGCGCGCCAGGTAGCAATCAGCCCCAGCATTTT